The clone carrying this T cell receptor beta chain was observed a few times. These data are taken from a study of CD8+ T cells in alopecia areata. Study-wide background: Treated patients took oral tofacitinib at 5 to 10 mg twice daily.

Treatment meaning: oral pan-JAK inhibitor, 5-10 mg twice daily. RNA, once extracted, was reverse transcribed into cDNA for use as the sequencing template. Libraries were prepared by immunoSEQ multiplex PCR; TCRdb keeps only in-frame clonotypes and omits some of them. Of approximately 300,000 clones listed, over 45% are singletons. V was clipped by 4 bases and J by 4 bases; unmatched bases: 11. CDR1 is LGHNA and CDR2 is YNFKEQ in the germline V gene. The length of the CDR3 is 16 residues. The sequenced sample was CD4+ T cells sorted from blood, obtained at week 24, from a patient treated with tofacitinib. The sequence came from a human donor with alopecia areata. The chain carries TRBV4-2 and TRBJ1-2, with 8 bases matching TRBD1. Here the CDR3 DNA reads TGTGCCAGCAGCCCCGACTCGGCGCAGGGGGCCTATGGCTACACCTTC. Amino acid sequence: CASSPDSAQGAYGYTF.